These T cell receptor beta chains were read from a single sample in a study of shared clonotypes between healthy human individuals. Here immunoSEQ multiplex PCR was the method, and the copy in TCRdb shows in-frame clones only, minus some. Of roughly 2 million clones in the sample, about 95% were seen once. Material: naive CD8+ T cells sorted from blood. The source is a man aged 18 to 30 in good health. The CDR3 runs from the conserved cysteine through the conserved F or W. A D gene is named only where the DNA matches it firmly. Clone size is given for some rows only: seen once, a few or many times, or a class if the clone is expanded.

D gene	clone size	J gene	V gene	CDR3 protein	CDR3 DNA
NA	NA	TRBJ1-4	TRBV28	CASSEADTNEKLFF	TGTGCCAGCAGTGAGGCAGACACTAATGAAAAACTGTTTTTT
TRBD1	NA	TRBJ2-5	TRBV4-1	CASRARDREETQYF	TGCGCCAGCAGAGCTAGGGACAGGGAAGAGACCCAGTACTTC
TRBD1	once	TRBJ2-1	TRBV27	CASSLGQGQGGNEQFF	TGTGCCAGCAGTTTAGGACAGGGACAGGGGGGCAATGAGCAGTTCTTC
NA	NA	TRBJ2-3	TRBV30	CAWSVPAESIGDTQYF	TGTGCCTGGAGTGTACCGGCGGAGAGTATTGGAGATACGCAGTATTTT
TRBD1	NA	TRBJ1-1	TRBV30	CAWATGAGNTEAFF	TGTGCCTGGGCGACAGGGGCTGGGAACACTGAAGCTTTCTTT
TRBD1	NA	TRBJ1-6	TRBV19	CASSIVTLGLGQENSPLHF	TGTGCCAGTAGTATAGTCACCTTGGGGCTGGGACAGGAAAATTCACCCCTCCACTTT
NA	NA	TRBJ2-5	TRBV5-1	CASSYRDPQKETQYF	TGCGCCAGCAGCTACCGGGACCCACAGAAAGAGACCCAGTACTTC
TRBD2	once	TRBJ2-1	TRBV7-9	CASSFSGIYNEQFF	TGTGCCAGCAGCTTTAGCGGGATCTACAATGAGCAGTTCTTC
TRBD2	NA	TRBJ2-7	TRBV19	CASSIGGSNEQYF	TGTGCCAGTAGTATTGGCGGGAGCAACGAGCAGTACTTC
NA	NA	TRBJ1-1	TRBV7-9	CASSLLGTEAFF	TGTGCCAGCAGCTTGTTGGGGACTGAAGCTTTCTTT
TRBD2	NA	TRBJ2-2	TRBV19	CASSIVAGDRTGELFF	TGTGCCAGTAGTATAGTGGCGGGAGATAGGACCGGGGAGCTGTTTTTT
TRBD1	once	TRBJ1-5	TRBV5-1	CASSCSQGAEADNQPQHF	TGCGCCAGCAGCTGCTCACAGGGGGCGGAGGCAGACAATCAGCCCCAGCATTTT
TRBD2	NA	TRBJ2-1	TRBV9	CASSLTTGLARNEQFF	TGTGCCAGCAGCCTAACCACGGGACTAGCGCGCAATGAGCAGTTCTTC
TRBD1	NA	TRBJ2-7	TRBV4-1	CASRGPGQGNEQYF	TGCGCCAGCAGGGGTCCGGGACAGGGGAACGAGCAGTACTTC
NA	once	TRBJ2-1	TRBV19	CASSIRGDYNEQFF	TGTGCCAGTAGTATAAGGGGGGACTACAATGAGCAGTTCTTC
NA	NA	TRBJ2-1	TRBV7-9	CASSPRDTHGYNEQFF	TGTGCCAGCAGCCCCCGGGACACCCACGGATACAATGAGCAGTTCTTC
NA	NA	TRBJ2-7	TRBV28	CASSPQGGYEQYF	TGTGCCAGCAGCCCACAGGGAGGCTACGAGCAGTACTTC
TRBD2	NA	TRBJ2-6	TRBV2	CASAAGPISGANVLTF	TGTGCCAGCGCAGCGGGGCCGATATCTGGGGCCAACGTCCTGACTTTC
NA	NA	TRBJ2-5	TRBV30	CAWSASGETQYF	TGTGCCTGGAGTGCCTCCGGGGAGACCCAGTACTTC
NA	NA	TRBJ1-2	TRBV27	CASSPGGENYGYTF	TGTGCCAGCAGTCCCGGGGGGGAGAACTATGGCTACACCTTC
TRBD2	NA	TRBJ2-7	TRBV10-2	CASRTSGTLYEQYF	TGCGCCAGCAGGACTAGCGGGACCCTTTACGAGCAGTACTTC
TRBD1	NA	TRBJ2-7	TRBV7-9	CASSPGQGLDYEQYF	TGTGCCAGCAGCCCCGGACAGGGCTTAGACTACGAGCAGTACTTC
NA	NA	TRBJ2-3	TRBV6-5	CASSYSAGWTDTQYF	TGTGCCAGCAGTTACAGTGCGGGATGGACAGATACGCAGTATTTT
NA	NA	TRBJ1-1	TRBV30	CAWRWIDNTEAFF	TGTGCCTGGAGATGGATTGACAACACTGAAGCTTTCTTT
NA	NA	TRBJ1-1	TRBV28	CASKRGGLVATEAFF	TGTGCCAGCAAGAGGGGAGGGTTAGTGGCCACTGAAGCTTTCTTT
NA	NA	TRBJ1-2	TRBV6-5	CASSYSSGAGYTF	TGTGCCAGCAGTTACTCATCAGGGGCTGGCTACACCTTC
NA	NA	TRBJ1-4	TRBV10-1	CASSGKPTDGSGEKLFF	TGCGCCAGCAGTGGGAAGCCCACGGACGGTTCCGGTGAAAAACTGTTTTTT
NA	NA	TRBJ2-2	TRBV12-5	CASGFGVANTGELFF	TGTGCTAGTGGTTTTGGGGTCGCGAACACCGGGGAGCTGTTTTTT
NA	once	TRBJ2-7	TRBV7-9	CASSLGRDEQYF	TGTGCCAGCAGCTTAGGACGGGACGAGCAGTACTTC
TRBD2	NA	TRBJ2-1	TRBV27	CASSLMTSGSDEQFF	TGTGCCAGCAGTTTAATGACTAGCGGGAGCGATGAGCAGTTCTTC
NA	NA	TRBJ2-1	TRBV5-6	CASSLGAGDYNEQFF	TGTGCCAGCAGCTTGGGTGCAGGCGATTATAATGAGCAGTTCTTC
NA	once	TRBJ1-2	TRBV4-1	CASSQGGGSHYGYTF	TGCGCCAGCAGCCAAGGGGGAGGGTCCCACTATGGCTACACCTTC
NA	NA	TRBJ1-1	TRBV18	CASSPPPGDRGTEAFF	TGTGCCAGCTCACCGCCCCCCGGCGATAGAGGAACTGAAGCTTTCTTT
TRBD1	NA	TRBJ1-1	TRBV7-9	CASSQWTGIGNTEAFF	TGTGCCAGCAGCCAATGGACAGGGATAGGGAACACTGAAGCTTTCTTT
NA	NA	TRBJ2-5	TRBV9	CASSDVPGSGQYF	TGTGCCAGCAGCGACGTACCGGGTTCTGGCCAGTACTTC
TRBD2	NA	TRBJ2-1	TRBV29-1	CSVPGLAANEQFF	TGCAGCGTCCCCGGACTAGCGGCCAATGAGCAGTTCTTC
NA	NA	TRBJ2-1	TRBV7-2	CASSPRTNNEQFF	TGTGCCAGCAGCCCACGGACTAACAATGAGCAGTTCTTC
TRBD2	NA	TRBJ2-5	TRBV19	CASSTGLAGGQETQYF	TGTGCCAGTAGTACAGGACTAGCGGGAGGCCAAGAGACCCAGTACTTC
TRBD1	NA	TRBJ2-5	TRBV7-9	CASSLMVQGAQYF	TGTGCCAGCAGCTTAATGGTTCAGGGGGCCCAGTACTTC
TRBD1	once	TRBJ1-2	TRBV7-9	CASSSRGTDYGYTF	TGTGCCAGCAGCTCAAGAGGGACAGACTATGGCTACACCTTC
NA	NA	TRBJ2-2	TRBV9	CASSVAGGGVNTGELFF	TGTGCCAGCAGCGTAGCTGGGGGCGGGGTAAACACCGGGGAGCTGTTTTTT
NA	NA	TRBJ2-1	TRBV7-7	CASSLNIGFNEQFF	TGTGCTAGCAGCTTAAATATAGGGTTTAATGAGCAGTTCTTC
TRBD1	NA	TRBJ1-2	TRBV6-5	CASSYLEGDSYGYTF	TGTGCCAGCAGTTACCTCGAAGGGGACAGCTATGGCTACACCTTC
NA	NA	TRBJ1-3	TRBV7-2	CASSPLRGPSGNTIYF	TGTGCCAGCAGCCCCCTCCGGGGCCCCTCTGGAAACACCATATATTTT
NA	NA	TRBJ2-1	TRBV27	CASSLNVGSSYNEQFF	TGTGCCAGCAGTCTAAACGTAGGGAGCTCCTACAATGAGCAGTTCTTC
NA	NA	TRBJ2-4	TRBV7-9	CASSLGIEDLAKNIQYF	TGTGCCAGCAGCTTAGGAATAGAGGATCTAGCCAAAAACATTCAGTACTTC
TRBD1	NA	TRBJ2-2	TRBV7-9	CASSLPGQGGTGELFF	TGTGCCAGCAGCTTGCCGGGACAGGGTGGCACCGGGGAGCTGTTTTTT
TRBD1	NA	TRBJ1-6	TRBV6-6	CASSRQGDSPLHF	TGTGCCAGCAGCCGACAGGGGGATTCACCCCTCCACTTT